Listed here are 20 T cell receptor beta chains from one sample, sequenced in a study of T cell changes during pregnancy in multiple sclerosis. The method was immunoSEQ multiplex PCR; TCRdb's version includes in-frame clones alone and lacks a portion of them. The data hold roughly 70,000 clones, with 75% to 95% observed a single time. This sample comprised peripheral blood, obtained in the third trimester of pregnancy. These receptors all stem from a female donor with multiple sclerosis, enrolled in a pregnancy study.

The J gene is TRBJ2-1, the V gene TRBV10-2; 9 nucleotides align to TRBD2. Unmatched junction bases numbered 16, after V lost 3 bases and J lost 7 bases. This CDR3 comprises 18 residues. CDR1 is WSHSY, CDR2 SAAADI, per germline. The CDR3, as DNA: TGCGCCAGCAGTGAACCCCCCAGGGTTAGCGGGGGTCTTAATGAGCAGTTCTTC. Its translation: CASSEPPRVSGGLNEQFF.

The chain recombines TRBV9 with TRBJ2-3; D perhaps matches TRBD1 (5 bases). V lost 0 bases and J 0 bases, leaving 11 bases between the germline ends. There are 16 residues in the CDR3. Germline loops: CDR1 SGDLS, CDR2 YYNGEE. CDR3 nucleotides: TGTGCCAGCAGCGTAGCTCCGACAGATAGCACAGATACGCAGTATTTT. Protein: CASSVAPTDSTDTQYF.

The CDR3 bases are TGCGCCAGCAGCCCGAGGGCTAGCGGGTTCTACAATGAGCAGTTCTTC. Translation: CASSPRASGFYNEQFF. The J gene is TRBJ2-1, the V gene TRBV5-1; 8 nucleotides match TRBD2. The CDR3 is made up of 16 amino acids. V lost 4 bases, J lost 3 bases, and 9 bases stayed unmatched. CDR1 is SGHRS, CDR2 YFSETQ, per germline. Using reference TRBV5-1 and TRBJ2-1 for the parts outside the CDR3, the full variable domain is KAGVTQTPRYLIKTRGQQVTLSCSPISGHRSVSWYQQTPGQGLQFLFEYFSETQRNKGNFPGRFSGRQFSNSRSEMNVSTLELGDSALYLCASSPRASGFYNEQFFGPGTRLTVL.

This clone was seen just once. The CDR3 DNA reads as TGTGCCAGCTCGGACGGACTTGCTGAAAAACTGTTTTTT. This codes for CASSDGLAEKLFF. The chain recombines TRBV25-1 with TRBJ1-4; no clear D. The CDR3 is 13 amino acids. V lost 8 bases, J lost 7 bases, and 14 bases lay in between. Germline loops: CDR1 MGHDK, CDR2 SYGVNS.

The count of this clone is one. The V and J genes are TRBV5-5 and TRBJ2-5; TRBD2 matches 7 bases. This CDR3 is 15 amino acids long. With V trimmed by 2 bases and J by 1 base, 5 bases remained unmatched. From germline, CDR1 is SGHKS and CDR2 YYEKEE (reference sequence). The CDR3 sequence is CASSLPWGGQETQYF. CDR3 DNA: TGTGCCAGCAGCTTACCATGGGGGGGCCAAGAGACCCAGTACTTC.

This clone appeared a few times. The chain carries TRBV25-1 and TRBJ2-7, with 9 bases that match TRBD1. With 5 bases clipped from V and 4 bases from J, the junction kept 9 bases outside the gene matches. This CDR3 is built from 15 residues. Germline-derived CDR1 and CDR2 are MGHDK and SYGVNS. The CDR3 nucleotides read TGTGCCAGCAGTTCCCCGACAGGGGGAGTTTACGAGCAGTACTTC. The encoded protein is CASSSPTGGVYEQYF.

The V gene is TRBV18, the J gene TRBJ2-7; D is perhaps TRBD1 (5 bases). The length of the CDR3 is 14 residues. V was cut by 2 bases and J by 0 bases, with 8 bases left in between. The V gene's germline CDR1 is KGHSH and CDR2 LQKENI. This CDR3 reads CASSPGASSYEQYF. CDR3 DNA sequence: TGTGCCAGCTCACCAGGGGCCAGCTCCTACGAGCAGTACTTC.

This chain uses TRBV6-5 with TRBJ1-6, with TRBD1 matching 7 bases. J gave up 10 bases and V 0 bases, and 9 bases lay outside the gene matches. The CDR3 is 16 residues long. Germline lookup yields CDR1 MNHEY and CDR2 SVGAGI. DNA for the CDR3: TGTGCCAGCAGTTACTCTTCGGTGACAGGGCGCTCACCCCTCCACTTT. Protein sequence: CASSYSSVTGRSPLHF.

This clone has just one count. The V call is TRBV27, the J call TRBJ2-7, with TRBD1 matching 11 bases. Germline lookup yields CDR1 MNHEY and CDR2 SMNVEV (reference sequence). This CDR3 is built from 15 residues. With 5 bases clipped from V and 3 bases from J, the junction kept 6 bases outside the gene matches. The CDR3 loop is CASSRTGGTYYEQYF. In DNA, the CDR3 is TGTGCCAGCAGTCGGACAGGGGGCACCTACTACGAGCAGTACTTC.

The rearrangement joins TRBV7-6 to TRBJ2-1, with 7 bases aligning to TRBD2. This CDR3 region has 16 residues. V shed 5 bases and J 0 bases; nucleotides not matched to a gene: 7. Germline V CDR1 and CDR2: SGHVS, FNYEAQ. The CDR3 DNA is TGTGCCAGCAGCCCTAGCGGCTTCAGCTCCTACAATGAGCAGTTCTTC. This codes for CASSPSGFSSYNEQFF.

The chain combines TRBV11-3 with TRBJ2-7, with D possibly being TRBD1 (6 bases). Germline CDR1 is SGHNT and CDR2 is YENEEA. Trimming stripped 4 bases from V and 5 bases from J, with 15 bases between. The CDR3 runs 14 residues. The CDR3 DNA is TGTGCCAGCAGCTCCTCGGACAGCTACCACGAGCAGTACTTC. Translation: CASSSSDSYHEQYF. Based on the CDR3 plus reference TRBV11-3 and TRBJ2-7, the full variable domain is EAGVVQSPRYKIIEKKQPVAFWCNPISGHNTLYWYLQNLGQGPELLIRYENEEAVDDSQLPKDRFSAERLKGVDSTLKIQPAELGDSAVYLCASSSSDSYHEQYFGPGTRLTVT.

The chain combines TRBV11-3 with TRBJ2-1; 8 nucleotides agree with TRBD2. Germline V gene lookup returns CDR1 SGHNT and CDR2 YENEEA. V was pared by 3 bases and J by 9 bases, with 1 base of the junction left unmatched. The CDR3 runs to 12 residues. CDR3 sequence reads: CASSFSGGEQFF. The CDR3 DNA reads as TGTGCCAGCAGCTTCAGCGGGGGTGAGCAGTTCTTC.

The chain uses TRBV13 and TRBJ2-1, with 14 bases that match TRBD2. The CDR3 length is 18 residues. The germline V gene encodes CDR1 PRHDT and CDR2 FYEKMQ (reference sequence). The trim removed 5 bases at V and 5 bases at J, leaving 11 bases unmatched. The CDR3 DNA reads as TGTGCCAGCAGCCTTGGGATCGGGACTAGCGGGAGACACAATGAGCAGTTCTTC. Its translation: CASSLGIGTSGRHNEQFF.

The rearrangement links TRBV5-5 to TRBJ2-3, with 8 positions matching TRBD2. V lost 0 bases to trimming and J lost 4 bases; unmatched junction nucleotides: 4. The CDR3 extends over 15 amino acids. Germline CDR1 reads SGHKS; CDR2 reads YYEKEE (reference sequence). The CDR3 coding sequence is TGTGCCAGCAGCTTGGATATTAGCGGGGCAGATACGCAGTATTTT. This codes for CASSLDISGADTQYF.

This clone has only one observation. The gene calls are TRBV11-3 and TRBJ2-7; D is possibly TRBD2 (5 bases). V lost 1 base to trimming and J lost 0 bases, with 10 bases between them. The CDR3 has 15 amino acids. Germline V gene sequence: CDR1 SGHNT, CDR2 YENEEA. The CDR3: CASSLGGLGSYEQYF. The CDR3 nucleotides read TGTGCCAGCAGCTTAGGCGGACTGGGCTCCTACGAGCAGTACTTC.

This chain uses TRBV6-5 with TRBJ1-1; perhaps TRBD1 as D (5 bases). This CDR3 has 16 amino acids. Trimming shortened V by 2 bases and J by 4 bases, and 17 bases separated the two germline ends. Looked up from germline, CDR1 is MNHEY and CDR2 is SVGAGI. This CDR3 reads CASSYGGTREGTEAFF. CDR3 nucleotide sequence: TGTGCCAGCAGTTACGGGGGGACCCGGGAGGGCACTGAAGCTTTCTTT.

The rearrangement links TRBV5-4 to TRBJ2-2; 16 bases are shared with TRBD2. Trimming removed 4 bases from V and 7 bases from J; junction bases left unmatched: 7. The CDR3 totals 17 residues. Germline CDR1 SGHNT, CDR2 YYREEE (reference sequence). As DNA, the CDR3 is TGTGCCAGCAGCCAGGGACTAGCGGGAGGGCCCGTCGGGGAGCTGTTTTTT. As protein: CASSQGLAGGPVGELFF.

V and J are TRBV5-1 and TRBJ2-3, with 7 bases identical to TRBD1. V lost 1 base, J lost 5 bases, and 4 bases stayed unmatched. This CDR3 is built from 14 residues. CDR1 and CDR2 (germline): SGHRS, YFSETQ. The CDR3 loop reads CASSLYRGIDTQYF. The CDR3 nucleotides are TGCGCCAGCAGCTTGTACAGGGGAATAGATACGCAGTATTTT.

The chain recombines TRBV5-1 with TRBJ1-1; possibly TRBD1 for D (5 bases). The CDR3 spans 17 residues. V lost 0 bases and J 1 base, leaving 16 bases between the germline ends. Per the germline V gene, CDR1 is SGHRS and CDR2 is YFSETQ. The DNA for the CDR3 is TGCGCCAGCAGCTTGGCCGGGCAGGGAGGGGCGAACACTGAAGCTTTCTTT. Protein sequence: CASSLAGQGGANTEAFF.

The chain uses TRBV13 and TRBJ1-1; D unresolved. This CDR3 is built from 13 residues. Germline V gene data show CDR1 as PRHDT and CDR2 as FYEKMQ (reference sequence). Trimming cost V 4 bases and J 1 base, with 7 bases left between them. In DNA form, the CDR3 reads TGTGCCAGCAGCTCCCTACCGAACACTGAAGCTTTCTTT. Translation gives CASSSLPNTEAFF.